This TCR beta chain was recovered during a study of blood T cell repertoires in COVID-19. The wider study: Collection of acute and convalescent COVID-19 samples took place in the United States, Italy and Spain.

Generated by immunoSEQ multiplex PCR, the TCRdb table keeps only in-frame clones and is missing some. The sample yields some 150,000 clones, roughly 79% seen once. Trimming cost V 10 bases and J 2 bases; bases outside gene matches: 4. Germline V lookup: CDR1 SNHLY, CDR2 FYNNEI. The CDR3 spans 13 residues. The chain is built from TRBV2 and TRBJ1-5; 8 nucleotides agree with TRBD1. This clonotype was sampled from a man over 45 with active or convalescent COVID-19. Sequencing was carried out using peripheral blood. In DNA, the CDR3 is TGTGCCACGCAGGGGGCTCGCAATCAGCCCCAGCATTTT. This gives the protein CATQGARNQPQHF.